This T cell receptor beta chain was recorded in a study of cytomegalovirus exposure and HLA in healthy donors. Study results and limitations: A later analysis by the authors found several of the most significant clusters apparently linked to common viral pathogens.

CDR1 and CDR2 (germline): ENHRY, SYGVKD. V shed 3 bases and J 5 bases; nucleotides not matched to a gene: 5. This CDR3 is built from 14 residues. 60 Vbeta and 13 Jbeta primers were used in PCR. Here immunoSEQ multiplex PCR was the method, and the copy in TCRdb shows in-frame clones only, minus some. The sample lists just over 200,000 clones, approximately 79% occurring once. On this clone: Its antigen is undetermined.

The TCR was taken from a man aged 45-65 years in good health and CMV-seronegative. Sequenced material: PBMCs. The rearrangement links TRBV10-3 to TRBJ2-5, with TRBD2 matching 8 bases. The CDR3: CAISDRAGAETQYF. For the CDR3, the DNA is TGTGCCATCAGTGACAGAGCGGGAGCTGAGACCCAGTACTTC.